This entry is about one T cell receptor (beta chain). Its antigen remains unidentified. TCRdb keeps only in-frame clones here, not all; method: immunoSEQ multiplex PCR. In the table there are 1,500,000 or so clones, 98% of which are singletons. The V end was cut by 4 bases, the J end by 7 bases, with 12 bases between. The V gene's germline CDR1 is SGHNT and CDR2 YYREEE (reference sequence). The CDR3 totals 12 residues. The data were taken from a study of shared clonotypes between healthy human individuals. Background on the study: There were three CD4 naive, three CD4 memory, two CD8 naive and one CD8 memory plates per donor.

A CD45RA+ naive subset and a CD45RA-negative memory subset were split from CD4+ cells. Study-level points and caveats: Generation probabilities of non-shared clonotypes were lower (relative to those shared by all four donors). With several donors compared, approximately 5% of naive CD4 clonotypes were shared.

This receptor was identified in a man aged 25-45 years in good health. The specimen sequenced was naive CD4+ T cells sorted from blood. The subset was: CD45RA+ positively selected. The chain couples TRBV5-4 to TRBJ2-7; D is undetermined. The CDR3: CASSRSLSEQYF. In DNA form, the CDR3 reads TGTGCCAGCAGCCGATCCTTGAGTGAGCAGTACTTC.